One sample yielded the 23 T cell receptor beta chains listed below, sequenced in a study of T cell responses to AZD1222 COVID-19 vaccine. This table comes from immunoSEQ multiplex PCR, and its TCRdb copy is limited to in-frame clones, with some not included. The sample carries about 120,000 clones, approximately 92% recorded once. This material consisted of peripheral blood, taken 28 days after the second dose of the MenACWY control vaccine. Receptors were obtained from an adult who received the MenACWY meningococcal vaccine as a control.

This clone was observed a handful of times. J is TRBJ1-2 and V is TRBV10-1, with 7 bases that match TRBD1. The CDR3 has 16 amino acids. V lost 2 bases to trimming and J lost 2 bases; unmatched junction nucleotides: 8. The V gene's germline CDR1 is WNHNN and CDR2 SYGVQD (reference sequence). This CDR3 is CASSERTGEKNYGYTF. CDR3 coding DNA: TGCGCCAGCAGTGAGAGGACAGGAGAGAAGAACTATGGCTACACCTTC.

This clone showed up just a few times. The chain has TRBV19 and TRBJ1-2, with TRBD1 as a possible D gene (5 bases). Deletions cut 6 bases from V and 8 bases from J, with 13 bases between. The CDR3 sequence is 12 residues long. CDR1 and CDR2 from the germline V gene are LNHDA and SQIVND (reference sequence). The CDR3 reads CASSSSGFGYTF. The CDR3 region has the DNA TGTGCCAGTAGCTCCTCAGGGTTCGGCTACACCTTC. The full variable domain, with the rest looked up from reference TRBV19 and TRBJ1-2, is DGGITQSPKYLFRKEGQNVTLSCEQNLNHDAMYWYRQDPGQGLRLIYYSQIVNDFQKGDIAEGYSVSREKKESFPLTVTSAQKNPTAFYLCASSSSGFGYTFGSGTRLTVV.

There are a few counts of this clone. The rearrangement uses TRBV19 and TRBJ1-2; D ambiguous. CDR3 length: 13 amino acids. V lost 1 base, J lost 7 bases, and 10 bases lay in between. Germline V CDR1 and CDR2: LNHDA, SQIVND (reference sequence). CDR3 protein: CASSIGGNGGYTF. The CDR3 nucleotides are TGTGCCAGTAGTATAGGAGGGAACGGTGGCTACACCTTC.

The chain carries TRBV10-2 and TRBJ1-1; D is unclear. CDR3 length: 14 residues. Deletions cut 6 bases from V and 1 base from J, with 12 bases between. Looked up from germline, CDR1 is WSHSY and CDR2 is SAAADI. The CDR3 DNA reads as TGCGCCAGCAGGCAGCGAAACACGAACACTGAAGCTTTCTTT. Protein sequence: CASRQRNTNTEAFF.

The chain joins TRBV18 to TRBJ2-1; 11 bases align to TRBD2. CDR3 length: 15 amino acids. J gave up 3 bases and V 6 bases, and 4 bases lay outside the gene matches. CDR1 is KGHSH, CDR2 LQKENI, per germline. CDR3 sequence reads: CASSGLAELYNEQFF. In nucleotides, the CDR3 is TGTGCCAGCTCGGGACTAGCGGAACTCTACAATGAGCAGTTCTTC.

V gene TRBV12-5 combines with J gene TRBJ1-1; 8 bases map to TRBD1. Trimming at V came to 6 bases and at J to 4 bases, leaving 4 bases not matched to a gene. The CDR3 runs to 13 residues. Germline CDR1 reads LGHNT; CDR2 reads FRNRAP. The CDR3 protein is CASGDRVGTEAFF. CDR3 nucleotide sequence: TGTGCTAGTGGGGACAGGGTAGGCACTGAAGCTTTCTTT.

The CDR3 loop reads CASSPPGQLNSPLHF. Written as DNA, the CDR3 is TGTGCCAGCAGCCCGCCGGGACAGTTAAATTCACCCCTCCACTTT. The chain employs TRBV7-2 and TRBJ1-6, with TRBD1 matching over 7 bases. V lost 5 bases, J lost 7 bases, and 8 bases stayed unmatched. The CDR3 length is 15 residues. CDR1 and CDR2 (germline): SGHTA, FQGNSA.

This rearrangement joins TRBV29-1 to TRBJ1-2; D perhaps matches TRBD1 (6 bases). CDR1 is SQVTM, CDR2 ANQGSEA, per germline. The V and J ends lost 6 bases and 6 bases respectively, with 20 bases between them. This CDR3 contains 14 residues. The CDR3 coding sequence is TGCAGCGTCGCAAGGGGGGCAGGGTCGGATGGCTACACCTTC. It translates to CSVARGAGSDGYTF. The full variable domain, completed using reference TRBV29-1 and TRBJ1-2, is SAVISQKPSRDICQRGTSLTIQCQVDSQVTMMFWYRQQPGQSLTLIATANQGSEATYESGFVIDKFPISRPNLTFSTLTVSNMSPEDSSIYLCSVARGAGSDGYTFGSGTRLTVV.

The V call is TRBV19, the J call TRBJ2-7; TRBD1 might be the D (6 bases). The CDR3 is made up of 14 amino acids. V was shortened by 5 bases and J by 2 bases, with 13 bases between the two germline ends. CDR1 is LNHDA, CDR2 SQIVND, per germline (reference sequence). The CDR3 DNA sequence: TGTGCCAGTAGTTTAACCGGGACACCCTACGAGCAGTACTTC. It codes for CASSLTGTPYEQYF.

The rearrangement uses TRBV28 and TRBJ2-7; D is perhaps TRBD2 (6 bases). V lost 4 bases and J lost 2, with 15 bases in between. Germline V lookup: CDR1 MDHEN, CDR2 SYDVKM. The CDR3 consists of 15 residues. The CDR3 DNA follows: TGTGCCAGCAGTTCCCGAGGGGCGGGACCCTACGAGCAGTACTTC. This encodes CASSSRGAGPYEQYF.

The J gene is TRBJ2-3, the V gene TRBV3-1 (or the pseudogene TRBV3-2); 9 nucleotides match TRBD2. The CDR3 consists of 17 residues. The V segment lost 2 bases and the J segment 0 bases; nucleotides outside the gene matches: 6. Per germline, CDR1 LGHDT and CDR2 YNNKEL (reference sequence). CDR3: CASSQFFLAGSTDTQYF. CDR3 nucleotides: TGTGCCAGCAGCCAATTTTTCCTAGCGGGGAGCACAGATACGCAGTATTTT.

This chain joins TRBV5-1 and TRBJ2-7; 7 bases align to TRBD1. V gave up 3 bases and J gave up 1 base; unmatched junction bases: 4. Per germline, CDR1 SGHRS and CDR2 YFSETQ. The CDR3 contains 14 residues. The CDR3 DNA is TGCGCCAGCAGCTCGCGACAGGGATCCTACGAGCAGTACTTC. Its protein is CASSSRQGSYEQYF.

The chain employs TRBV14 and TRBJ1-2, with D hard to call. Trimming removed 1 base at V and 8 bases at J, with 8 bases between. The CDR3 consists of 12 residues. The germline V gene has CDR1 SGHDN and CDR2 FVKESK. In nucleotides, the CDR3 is TGTGCCAGCAGCCAAGCTCGTTGGGGCTACACCTTC. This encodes CASSQARWGYTF.

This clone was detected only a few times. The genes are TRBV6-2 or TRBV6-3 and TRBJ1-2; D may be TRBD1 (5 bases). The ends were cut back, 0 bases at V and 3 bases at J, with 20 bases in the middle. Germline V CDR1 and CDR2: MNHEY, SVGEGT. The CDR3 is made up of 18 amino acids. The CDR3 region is CASSYSKALPGGHYGYTF. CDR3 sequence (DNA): TGTGCCAGCAGTTACTCGAAGGCGCTACCCGGGGGTCACTATGGCTACACCTTC.

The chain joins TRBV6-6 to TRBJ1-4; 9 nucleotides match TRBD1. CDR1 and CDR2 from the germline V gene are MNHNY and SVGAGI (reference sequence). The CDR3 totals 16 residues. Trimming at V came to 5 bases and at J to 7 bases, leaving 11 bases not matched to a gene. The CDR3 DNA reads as TGTGCCAGCAGTAACGGACAGGGGATTCGTTCTGAAAAACTGTTTTTT. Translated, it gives CASSNGQGIRSEKLFF.

CDR3 amino acids: CASSAGLRLEETQYF. The CDR3 bases are TGTGCCAGCAGCGCGGGACTCAGGCTAGAAGAGACCCAGTACTTC. The rearrangement joins TRBV11-2 to TRBJ2-5; tentative D call: TRBD2 (6 bases). V shed 5 bases and J shed 3 bases, with 16 bases lying between them. The CDR3 runs 15 residues. Germline CDR1 reads SGHAT; CDR2 reads FQNNGV. The full variable domain, with the rest looked up from reference TRBV11-2 and TRBJ2-5, is EAGVAQSPRYKIIEKRQSVAFWCNPISGHATLYWYQQILGQGPKLLIQFQNNGVVDDSQLPKDRFSAERLKGVDSTLKIQPAKLEDSAVYLCASSAGLRLEETQYFGPGTRLLVL.

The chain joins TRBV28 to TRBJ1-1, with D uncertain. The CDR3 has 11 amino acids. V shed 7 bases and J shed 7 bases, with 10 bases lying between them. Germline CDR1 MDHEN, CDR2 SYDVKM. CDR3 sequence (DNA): TGTGCCAGCACGGTCCCGGGTGAAGCTTTCTTT. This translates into CASTVPGEAFF.

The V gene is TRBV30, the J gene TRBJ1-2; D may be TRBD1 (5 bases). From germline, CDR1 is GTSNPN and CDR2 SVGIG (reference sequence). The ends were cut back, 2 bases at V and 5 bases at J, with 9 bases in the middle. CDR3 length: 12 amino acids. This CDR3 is CAWSRGEYGYTF. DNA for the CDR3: TGTGCCTGGAGTAGAGGGGAATATGGCTACACCTTC.

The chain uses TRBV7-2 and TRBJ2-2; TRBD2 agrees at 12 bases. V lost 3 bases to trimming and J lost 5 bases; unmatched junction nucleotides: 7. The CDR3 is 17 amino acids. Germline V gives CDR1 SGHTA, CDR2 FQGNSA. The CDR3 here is CASSFPGLAGYTGELFF. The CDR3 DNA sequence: TGTGCCAGCAGCTTTCCCGGACTAGCGGGGTATACCGGGGAGCTGTTTTTT.

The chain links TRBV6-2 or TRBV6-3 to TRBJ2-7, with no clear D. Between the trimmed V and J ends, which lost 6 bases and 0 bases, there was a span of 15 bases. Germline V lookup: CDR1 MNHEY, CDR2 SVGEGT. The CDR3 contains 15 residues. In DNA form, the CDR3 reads TGTGCCAGCAGCCAACCAGATACCGGCTCCTACGAGCAGTACGTC. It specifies CASSQPDTGSYEQYV.

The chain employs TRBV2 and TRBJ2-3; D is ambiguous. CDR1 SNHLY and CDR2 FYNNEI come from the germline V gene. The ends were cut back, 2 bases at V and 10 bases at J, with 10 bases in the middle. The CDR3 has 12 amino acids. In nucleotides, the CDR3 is TGTGCCAGCAGTGAATTAACACGGGCGCAGTATTTT. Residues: CASSELTRAQYF.

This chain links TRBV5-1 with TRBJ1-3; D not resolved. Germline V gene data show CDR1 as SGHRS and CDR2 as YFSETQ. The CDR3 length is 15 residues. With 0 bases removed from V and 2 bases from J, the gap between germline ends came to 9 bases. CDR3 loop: CASSLEALTGNTIYF. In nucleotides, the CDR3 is TGCGCCAGCAGCTTGGAGGCATTGACTGGAAACACCATATATTTT. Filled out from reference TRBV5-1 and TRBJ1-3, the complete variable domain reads KAGVTQTPRYLIKTRGQQVTLSCSPISGHRSVSWYQQTPGQGLQFLFEYFSETQRNKGNFPGRFSGRQFSNSRSEMNVSTLELGDSALYLCASSLEALTGNTIYFGEGSWLTVV.

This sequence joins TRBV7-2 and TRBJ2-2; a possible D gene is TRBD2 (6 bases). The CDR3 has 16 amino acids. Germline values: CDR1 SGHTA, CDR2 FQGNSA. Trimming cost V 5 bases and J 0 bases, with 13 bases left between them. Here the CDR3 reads CASSPTSTSNTGELFF. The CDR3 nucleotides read TGTGCCAGCAGCCCTACTAGCACGTCGAACACCGGGGAGCTGTTTTTT.